The 12 T cell receptor beta chains below all came from one sample that was sequenced in a study of blood T cell repertoires in COVID-19. Assay: immunoSEQ multiplex PCR; the TCRdb copy retains only in-frame clones and omits some. Among 100,000 or so clones, approximately 81% were seen once, and the ten largest hold 2.1%. The sample comprised peripheral blood. These receptors were taken from a human donor in a cohort sampled during active COVID-19.

The rearrangement links TRBV4-3 to TRBJ1-1; TRBD1 matches at 7 bases. Germline V gene sequence: CDR1 LGHNA, CDR2 YSLEER. CDR3 length: 17 amino acids. Trimming took 0 bases from V and 1 from J; bases not matched to a gene: 8. The CDR3 loop is CASSQEPPGGTNTEAFF. The DNA for the CDR3 is TGCGCCAGCAGCCAAGAACCCCCAGGGGGTACGAACACTGAAGCTTTCTTT.

The rearrangement joins TRBV10-3 to TRBJ2-5, with TRBD2 identical over 10 bases. Germline V gene lookup returns CDR1 ENHRY and CDR2 SYGVKD. The CDR3 has 15 residues. The V segment lost 2 bases and the J segment 1 base; nucleotides outside the gene matches: 1. The CDR3 coding sequence is TGTGCCATCAGTGAGGCTAGCGGGGGCCAAGAGACCCAGTACTTC. It codes for CAISEASGGQETQYF.

V usage is TRBV11-2 and J usage is TRBJ2-7; D uncertain. The CDR3 runs to 13 residues. In germline, CDR1 is SGHAT, CDR2 FQNNGV. V gave up 1 base and J gave up 0 bases, with 4 bases separating them. CDR3 sequence (DNA): TGTGCCAGCAGCTTAGCCCACTCCTACGAGCAGTACTTC. Translated: CASSLAHSYEQYF.

The rearrangement links TRBV9 to TRBJ1-1, with TRBD1 as a possible D gene (5 bases). The V gene lost 0 bases and the J gene lost 5 bases, with 11 bases spanning the gap. Germline V gene data show CDR1 as SGDLS and CDR2 as YYNGEE. The CDR3 is 14 amino acids. CDR3 in DNA: TGTGCCAGCAGCGTAGTCCCGGCAGGGACTGAAGCTTTCTTT. Residues: CASSVVPAGTEAFF.

V gene TRBV5-1 combines with J gene TRBJ2-2; 8 bases line up with TRBD1. V shed 4 bases, J shed 7 bases, and the junction held 6 bases outside the gene matches. CDR3 size: 14 residues. Looked up from germline, CDR1 is SGHRS and CDR2 is YFSETQ. The CDR3 spells CASSPTGQGGELFF. The CDR3 DNA reads TGCGCCAGCAGCCCTACCGGACAGGGCGGGGAGCTGTTTTTT.

The CDR3 DNA reads TGCGCCAGCAGCCCTACCACAGGGAACTATGGCTACACCTTC. It is translated as CASSPTTGNYGYTF. This chain joins TRBV5-1 and TRBJ1-2, with D possibly matching TRBD1 (6 bases). Germline V lookup: CDR1 SGHRS, CDR2 YFSETQ. The CDR3 has 14 residues. The ends were cut back, 4 bases at V and 2 bases at J, with 12 bases in the middle.

The genes are TRBV5-1 and TRBJ2-5, with 7 bases that match TRBD1. Germline V gene lookup returns CDR1 SGHRS and CDR2 YFSETQ. This CDR3 contains 14 residues. The ends lost 4 bases at V and 9 bases at J; junction bases unmatched: 12. The CDR3 reads CASSPGQERESQYF. CDR3 coding DNA: TGCGCCAGCAGCCCCGGACAGGAACGAGAATCCCAGTACTTC.

The rearrangement uses TRBV25-1 and TRBJ2-2; 8 bases are shared with TRBD2. The CDR3 is 14 amino acids. V lost 2 bases, J lost 6 bases, and 2 bases stayed unmatched. Germline V gives CDR1 MGHDK, CDR2 SYGVNS. CDR3 DNA: TGTGCCAGCAGTGAAACTAGCGGTTCCGGGGAGCTGTTTTTT. Its translation is CASSETSGSGELFF.

The V gene is TRBV24-1, the J gene TRBJ2-3; possibly TRBD2 for D (5 bases). The CDR3 runs to 14 residues. Trimming removed 2 bases from V and 4 bases from J, with 9 bases in between. Germline CDR1 and CDR2: KGHDR and SFDVKD. CDR3 residues: CATSDYLAPDTQYF. In DNA form, the CDR3 reads TGTGCCACCAGTGATTATCTAGCCCCAGATACGCAGTATTTT.

This chain links TRBV3-1 (or the pseudogene TRBV3-2) with TRBJ2-3; 8 positions match TRBD2. Losses at the gene ends were 5 bases for V and 0 bases for J; bases not matched to a gene: 4. CDR1 and CDR2 (germline): LGHDT, YNNKEL (reference sequence). CDR3 length equals 15 residues. CDR3 nucleotides: TGTGCCAGCAGCGAAACTAGCGGCAGCACAGATACGCAGTATTTT. Translated, it gives CASSETSGSTDTQYF.

The rearrangement links TRBV15 to TRBJ1-5; D is uncertain. This CDR3 comprises 13 residues. Germline V gene data show CDR1 as LNHNV and CDR2 as YYDKDF (reference sequence). Deletions cut 1 base from V and 5 bases from J, with 6 bases between. CDR3 DNA sequence: TGTGCCACCAGCAGAGCTACGGATCAGCCCCAGCATTTT. Translation: CATSRATDQPQHF.

The V gene is TRBV9, the J gene TRBJ2-2; 10 nucleotides align to TRBD2. J lost 5 bases, V lost 0 bases, and 4 bases had no gene match. The CDR3 consists of 16 residues. In germline, CDR1 is SGDLS, CDR2 YYNGEE. The CDR3 coding sequence is TGTGCCAGCAGCGTAGAAAGCGGGGGGGTAACCGGGGAGCTGTTTTTT. This codes for CASSVESGGVTGELFF.